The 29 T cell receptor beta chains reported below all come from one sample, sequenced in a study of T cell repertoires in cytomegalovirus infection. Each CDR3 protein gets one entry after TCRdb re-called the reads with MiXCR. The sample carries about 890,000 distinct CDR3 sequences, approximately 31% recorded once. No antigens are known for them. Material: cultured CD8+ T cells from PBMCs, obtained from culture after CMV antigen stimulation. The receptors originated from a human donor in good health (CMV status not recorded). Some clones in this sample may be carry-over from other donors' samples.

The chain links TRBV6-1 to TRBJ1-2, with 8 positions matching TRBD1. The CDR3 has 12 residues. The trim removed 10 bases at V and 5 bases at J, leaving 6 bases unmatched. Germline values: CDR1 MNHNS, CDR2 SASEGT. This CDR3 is CATDRGEYGYTF. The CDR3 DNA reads TGTGCCACCGACAGGGGAGAGTATGGCTACACCTTC.

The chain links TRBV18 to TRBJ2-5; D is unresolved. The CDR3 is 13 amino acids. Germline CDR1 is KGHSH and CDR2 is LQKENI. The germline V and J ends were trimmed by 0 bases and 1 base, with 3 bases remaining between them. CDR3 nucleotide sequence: TGTGCCAGCTCACCACCCCCCCAAGAGACCCAGTACTTC. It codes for CASSPPPQETQYF. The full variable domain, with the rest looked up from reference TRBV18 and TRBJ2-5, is NAGVMQNPRHLVRRRGQEARLRCSPMKGHSHVYWYRQLPEEGLKFMVYLQKENIIDESGMPKERFSAEFPKEGPSILRIQQVVRGDSAAYFCASSPPPQETQYFGPGTRLLVL.

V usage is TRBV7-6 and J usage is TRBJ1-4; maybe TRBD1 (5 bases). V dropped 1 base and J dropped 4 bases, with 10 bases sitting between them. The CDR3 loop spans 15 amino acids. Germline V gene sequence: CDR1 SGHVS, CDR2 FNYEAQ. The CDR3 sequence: CASSLVGVRNEKLFF. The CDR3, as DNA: TGTGCCAGCAGCTTAGTAGGGGTTCGTAATGAAAAACTGTTTTTT.

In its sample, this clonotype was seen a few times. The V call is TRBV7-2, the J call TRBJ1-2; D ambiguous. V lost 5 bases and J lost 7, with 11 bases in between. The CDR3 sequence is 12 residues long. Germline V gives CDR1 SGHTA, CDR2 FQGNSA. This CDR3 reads CASSPSEVGYTF. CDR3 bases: TGTGCCAGCAGCCCGAGCGAAGTTGGCTACACCTTC.

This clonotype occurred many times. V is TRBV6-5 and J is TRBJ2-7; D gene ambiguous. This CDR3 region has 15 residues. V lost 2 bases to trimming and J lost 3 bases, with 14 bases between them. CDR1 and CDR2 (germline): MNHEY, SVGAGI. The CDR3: CASSYGLPVDYEQYF. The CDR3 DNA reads TGTGCCAGCAGTTACGGCTTACCAGTGGACTACGAGCAGTACTTC.

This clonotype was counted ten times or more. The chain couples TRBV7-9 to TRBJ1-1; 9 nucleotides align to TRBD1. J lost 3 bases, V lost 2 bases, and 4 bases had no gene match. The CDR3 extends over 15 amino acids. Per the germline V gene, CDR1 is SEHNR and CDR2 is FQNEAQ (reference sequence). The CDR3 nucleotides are TGTGCCAGCAGCTTACGACAGGGGGGGGACACTGAAGCTTTCTTT. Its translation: CASSLRQGGDTEAFF.

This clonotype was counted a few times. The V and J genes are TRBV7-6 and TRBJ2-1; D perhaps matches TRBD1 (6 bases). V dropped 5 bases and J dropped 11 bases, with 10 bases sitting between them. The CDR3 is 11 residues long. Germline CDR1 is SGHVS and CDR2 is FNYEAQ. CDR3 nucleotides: TGTGCCAGCAGCCGCAGGGGACAGCAGTTCTTC. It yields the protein CASSRRGQQFF.

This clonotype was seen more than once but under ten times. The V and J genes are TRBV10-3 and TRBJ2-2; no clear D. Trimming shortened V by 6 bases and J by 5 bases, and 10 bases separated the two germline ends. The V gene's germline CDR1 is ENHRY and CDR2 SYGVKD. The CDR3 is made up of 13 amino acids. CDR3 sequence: CAISEDSTGELFF. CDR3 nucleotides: TGTGCCATCAGCGAAGACTCGACCGGGGAGCTGTTTTTT.

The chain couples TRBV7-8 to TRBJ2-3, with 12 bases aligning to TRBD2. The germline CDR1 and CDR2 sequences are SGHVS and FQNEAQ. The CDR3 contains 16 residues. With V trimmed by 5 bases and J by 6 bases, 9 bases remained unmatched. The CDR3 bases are TGTGCCAGCAGCATATTTCTAGCGGGGGGGCTGGATACGCAGTATTTT. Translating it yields CASSIFLAGGLDTQYF.

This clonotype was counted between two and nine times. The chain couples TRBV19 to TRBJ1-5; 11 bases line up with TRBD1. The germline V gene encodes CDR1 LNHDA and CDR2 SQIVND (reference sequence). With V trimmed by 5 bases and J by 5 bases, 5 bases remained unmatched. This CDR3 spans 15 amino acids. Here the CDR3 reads CASSSRTGGDQPQHF. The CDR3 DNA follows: TGTGCCAGTAGTTCCAGGACAGGGGGCGATCAGCCCCAGCATTTT.

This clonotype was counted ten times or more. CDR3 in DNA: TGTGCCAGTTCTCCGGGACAGGGGGCGGGGGGCTACACCTTC. Amino acid sequence: CASSPGQGAGGYTF. V usage is TRBV7-8 and J usage is TRBJ1-2; 12 nucleotides match TRBD1. The CDR3 sequence is 14 residues long. J gave up 8 bases and V 9 bases, and 10 bases lay outside the gene matches. Germline V gene data show CDR1 as SGHVS and CDR2 as FQNEAQ. The full variable domain, rest sourced from reference TRBV7-8 and TRBJ1-2, is GAGVSQSPRYKVAKRGQDVALRCDPISGHVSLFWYQQALGQGPEFLTYFQNEAQLDKSGLPSDRFFAERPEGSVSTLKIQRTQQEDSAVYLCASSPGQGAGGYTFGSGTRLTVV.

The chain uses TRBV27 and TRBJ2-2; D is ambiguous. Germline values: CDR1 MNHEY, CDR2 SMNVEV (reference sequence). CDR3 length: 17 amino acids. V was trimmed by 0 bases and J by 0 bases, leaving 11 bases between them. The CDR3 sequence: CASSLSSLRANTGELFF. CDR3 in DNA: TGTGCCAGCAGTTTATCGTCCCTTCGAGCGAACACCGGGGAGCTGTTTTTT.

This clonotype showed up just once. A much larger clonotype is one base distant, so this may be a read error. The CDR3 DNA reads as TGTGCCAGCAGCTTAGCACAGGGGGCGGATAGCTACACCTTC. It yields the protein CASSLAQGADSYTF. This chain connects TRBV7-2 to TRBJ1-2; 9 bases are shared with TRBD1. With V trimmed by 0 bases and J by 9 bases, 5 bases remained unmatched. The CDR3 length is 14 residues. CDR1 is SGHTA, CDR2 FQGNSA, per germline.

CDR3 DNA: TGTGCCAGCAGTGAAGGTCGAGGCAGGCGTTATGGCTACACCTTC. It is translated as CASSEGRGRRYGYTF. J is TRBJ1-2 and V is TRBV6-1, with no clear D. Germline CDR1 MNHNS, CDR2 SASEGT. CDR3 size: 15 residues. Trimming took 1 base from V and 5 from J, leaving 14 bases between them.

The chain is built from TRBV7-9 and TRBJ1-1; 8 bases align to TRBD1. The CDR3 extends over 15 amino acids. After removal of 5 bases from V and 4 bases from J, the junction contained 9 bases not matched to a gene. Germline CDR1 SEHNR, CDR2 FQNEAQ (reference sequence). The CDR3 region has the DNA TGTGCCAGCAGCCCGCCGACAGGGGTGGGCACTGAAGCTTTCTTT. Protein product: CASSPPTGVGTEAFF.

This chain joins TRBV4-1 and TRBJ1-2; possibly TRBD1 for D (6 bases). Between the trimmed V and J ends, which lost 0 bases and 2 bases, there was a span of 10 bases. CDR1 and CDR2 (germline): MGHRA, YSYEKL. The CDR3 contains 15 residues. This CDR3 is CASSQDLGANYGYTF. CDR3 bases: TGCGCCAGCAGCCAAGATTTGGGGGCGAACTATGGCTACACCTTC.

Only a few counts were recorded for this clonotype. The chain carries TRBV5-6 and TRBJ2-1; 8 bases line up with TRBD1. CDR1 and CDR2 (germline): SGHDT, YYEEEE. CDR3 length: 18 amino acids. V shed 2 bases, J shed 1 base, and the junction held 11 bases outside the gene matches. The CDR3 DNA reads TGTGCCAGCAGCTTCGCTCGTGGACAGGGAGTATCCTACAATGAGCAGTTCTTC. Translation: CASSFARGQGVSYNEQFF.

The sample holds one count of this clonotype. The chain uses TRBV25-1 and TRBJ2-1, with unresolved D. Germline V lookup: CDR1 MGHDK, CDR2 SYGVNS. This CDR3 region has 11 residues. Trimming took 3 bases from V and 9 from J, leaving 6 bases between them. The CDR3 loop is CASSDAGEQFF. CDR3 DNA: TGTGCCAGCAGTGACGCTGGTGAGCAGTTCTTC.

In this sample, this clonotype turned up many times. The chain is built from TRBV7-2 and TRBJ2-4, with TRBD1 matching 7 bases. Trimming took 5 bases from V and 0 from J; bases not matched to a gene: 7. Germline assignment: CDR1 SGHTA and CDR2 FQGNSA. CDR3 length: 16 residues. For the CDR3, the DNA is TGTGCCAGCAGCCCCCGACAGGGAAAAGCCAAAAACATTCAGTACTTC. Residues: CASSPRQGKAKNIQYF.

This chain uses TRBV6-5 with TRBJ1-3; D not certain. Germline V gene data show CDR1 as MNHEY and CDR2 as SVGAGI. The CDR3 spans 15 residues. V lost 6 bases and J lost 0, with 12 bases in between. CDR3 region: CASRRTVGSGNTIYF. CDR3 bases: TGTGCCAGCAGGCGTACGGTCGGCTCTGGAAACACCATATATTTT.

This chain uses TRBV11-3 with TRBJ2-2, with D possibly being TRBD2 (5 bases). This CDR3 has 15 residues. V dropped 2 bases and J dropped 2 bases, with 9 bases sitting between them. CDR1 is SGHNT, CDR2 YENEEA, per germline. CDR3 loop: CASSLFEGNTGELFF. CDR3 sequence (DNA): TGTGCCAGCAGCTTATTTGAGGGTAACACCGGGGAGCTGTTTTTT.

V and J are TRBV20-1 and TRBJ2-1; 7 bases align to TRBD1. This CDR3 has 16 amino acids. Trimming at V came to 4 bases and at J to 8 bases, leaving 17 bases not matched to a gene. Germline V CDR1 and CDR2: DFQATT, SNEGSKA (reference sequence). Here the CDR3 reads CSATLKGGRPRDEQFF. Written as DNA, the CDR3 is TGCAGTGCTACCCTTAAAGGGGGCAGGCCCCGGGATGAGCAGTTCTTC.

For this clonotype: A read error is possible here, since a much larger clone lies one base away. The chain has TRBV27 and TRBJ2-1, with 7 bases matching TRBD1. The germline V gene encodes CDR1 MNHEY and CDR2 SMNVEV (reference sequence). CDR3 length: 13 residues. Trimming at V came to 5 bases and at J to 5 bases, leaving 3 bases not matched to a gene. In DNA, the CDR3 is TGTGCCAGCAGTGGGGACAGTGACAATGAGCAGTTCTTC. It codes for CASSGDSDNEQFF.

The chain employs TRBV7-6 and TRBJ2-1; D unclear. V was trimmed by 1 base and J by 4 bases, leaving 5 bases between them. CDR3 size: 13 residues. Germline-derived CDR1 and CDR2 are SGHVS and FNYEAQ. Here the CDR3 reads CASSLDLYNEQFF. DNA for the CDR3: TGTGCCAGCAGCTTAGACCTGTACAATGAGCAGTTCTTC. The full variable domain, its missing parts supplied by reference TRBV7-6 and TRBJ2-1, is GAGVSQSPRYKVTKRGQDVALRCDPISGHVSLYWYRQALGQGPEFLTYFNYEAQQDKSGLPNDRFSAERPEGSISTLTIQRTEQRDSAMYRCASSLDLYNEQFFGPGTRLTVL.

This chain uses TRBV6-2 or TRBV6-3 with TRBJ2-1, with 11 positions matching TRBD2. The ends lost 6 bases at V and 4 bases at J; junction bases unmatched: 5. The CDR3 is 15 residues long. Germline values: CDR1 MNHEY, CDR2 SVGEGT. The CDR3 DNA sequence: TGTGCCAGCAGCACCAGGACTAGCGGGTACAATGAGCAGTTCTTC. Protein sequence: CASSTRTSGYNEQFF.

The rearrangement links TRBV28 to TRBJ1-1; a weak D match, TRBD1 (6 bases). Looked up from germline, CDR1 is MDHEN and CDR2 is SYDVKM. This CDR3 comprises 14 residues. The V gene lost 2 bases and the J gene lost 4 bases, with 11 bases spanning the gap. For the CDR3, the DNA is TGTGCCAGCAGTTTAGGGGGCCACGGCACTGAAGCTTTCTTT. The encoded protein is CASSLGGHGTEAFF.

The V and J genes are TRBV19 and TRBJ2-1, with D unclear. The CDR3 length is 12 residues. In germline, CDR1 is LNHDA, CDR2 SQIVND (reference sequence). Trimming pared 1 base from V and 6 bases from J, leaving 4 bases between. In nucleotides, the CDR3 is TGTGCCAGTAGTATAGTGGTCAATGAGCAGTTCTTC. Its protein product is CASSIVVNEQFF.

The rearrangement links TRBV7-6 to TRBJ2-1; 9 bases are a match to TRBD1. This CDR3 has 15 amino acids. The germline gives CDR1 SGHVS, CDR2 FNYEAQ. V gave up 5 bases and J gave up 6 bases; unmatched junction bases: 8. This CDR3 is CASSSDRGIGNEQFF. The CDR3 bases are TGTGCCAGCAGCAGCGACAGGGGGATAGGCAATGAGCAGTTCTTC.

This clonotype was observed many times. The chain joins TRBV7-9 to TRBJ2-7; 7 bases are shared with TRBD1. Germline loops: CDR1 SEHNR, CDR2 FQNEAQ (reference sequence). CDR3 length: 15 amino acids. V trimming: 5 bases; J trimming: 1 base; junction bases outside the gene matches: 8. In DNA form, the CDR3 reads TGTGCCAGCAGCATACCCCGGGACAGTTCCTACGAGCAGTACTTC. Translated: CASSIPRDSSYEQYF.